A single sample gave rise to the 14 T cell receptor beta chains below, sequenced in a study of blood T cell repertoires in COVID-19. Some clones are missing from TCRdb's copy, which holds only in-frame ones; the method was immunoSEQ multiplex PCR. The profile shows 90,000 to 120,000 clones, 88% of them singletons. Sequencing was done on a sample of peripheral blood. Source of these receptors: a man aged 45-60 years with active or convalescent COVID-19.

V usage is TRBV4-1 and J usage is TRBJ2-3; 7 bases match TRBD2. The CDR3 totals 17 residues. The germline CDR1 and CDR2 sequences are MGHRA and YSYEKL. Losses at the gene ends were 3 bases for V and 1 base for J; bases not matched to a gene: 10. CDR3 bases: TGCGCCAGCAGCCATTTCGGACGGGAGGAGGGCACAGATACGCAGTATTTT. This gives the protein CASSHFGREEGTDTQYF.

This chain joins TRBV15 and TRBJ1-5; D unclear. Per germline, CDR1 LNHNV and CDR2 YYDKDF (reference sequence). Trimming removed 0 bases at V and 6 bases at J, with 9 bases between. The CDR3 covers 14 residues. For the CDR3, the DNA is TGTGCCACCAGCAGAGATGAGGAGTTTCAGCCCCAGCATTTT. It encodes CATSRDEEFQPQHF.

J is TRBJ2-1 and V is TRBV11-3, with TRBD2 identical over 8 bases. This CDR3 has 17 amino acids. Germline-derived CDR1 and CDR2 are SGHNT and YENEEA. J lost 1 base, V lost 5 bases, and 10 bases had no gene match. CDR3 nucleotides: TGTGCCAGCAGCCCAGGGGTAGCGGGATTTTCCTACAATGAGCAGTTCTTC. This translates into CASSPGVAGFSYNEQFF.

This clone was detected once. The chain recombines TRBV28 with TRBJ1-2; a weak D match, TRBD1 (6 bases). V was pared by 10 bases and J by 0 bases, with 15 bases between. This CDR3 spans 14 amino acids. In germline, CDR1 is MDHEN, CDR2 SYDVKM. The CDR3 DNA reads as TGTGCCACTCGGGACATAGCTACTAACTATGGCTACACCTTC. Residues: CATRDIATNYGYTF.

The chain is built from TRBV25-1 and TRBJ2-4, with 7 positions matching TRBD1. There are 17 residues in the CDR3. Trimming removed 0 bases from V and 3 bases from J; junction bases left unmatched: 8. The germline V gene has CDR1 MGHDK and CDR2 SYGVNS. The CDR3 sequence: CASSEYPPGQSKNIQYF. In DNA form, the CDR3 reads TGTGCCAGCAGTGAATACCCCCCGGGACAGAGCAAAAACATTCAGTACTTC.

The rearrangement joins TRBV2 to TRBJ1-5, with 8 bases that match TRBD1. Losses at the gene ends were 5 bases for V and 5 bases for J; bases not matched to a gene: 8. CDR3 length: 15 amino acids. Germline CDR1 is SNHLY and CDR2 is FYNNEI. The CDR3 DNA is TGTGCCAGCAGTAGGGAACAGGGGGATTATCAGCCCCAGCATTTT. Translating gives CASSREQGDYQPQHF.

V usage is TRBV19 and J usage is TRBJ2-5; 7 bases fit TRBD2. The V and J ends lost 3 bases and 5 bases, in that order; junction bases with no gene match: 12. The length of the CDR3 is 16 residues. The V gene's germline CDR1 is LNHDA and CDR2 SQIVND (reference sequence). In nucleotides, the CDR3 is TGTGCCAGTAGTATCGGCCAGCGGGGTGACCGGGAGACCCAGTACTTC. The encoded protein is CASSIGQRGDRETQYF.

The V call is TRBV7-8, the J call TRBJ2-1; no definite D call. The CDR3 totals 14 residues. Germline CDR1 reads SGHVS; CDR2 reads FQNEAQ. Trimming shortened V by 5 bases and J by 7 bases, and 15 bases separated the two germline ends. Here the CDR3 DNA reads TGTGCCAGCAGCCCTAGGCCCGTAGAAAATGAGCAGTTCTTC. Translated: CASSPRPVENEQFF.

This clone was recorded once. V is TRBV7-2 and J is TRBJ2-2; TRBD2 agrees at 11 bases. The CDR3 consists of 17 residues. In germline, CDR1 is SGHTA, CDR2 FQGNSA. V dropped 5 bases and J dropped 3; count of bases not matched to a gene: 8. As DNA, the CDR3 is TGTGCCAGCAGCGGACGACTAGCGGGGTTGTACACCGGGGAGCTGTTTTTT. Protein sequence: CASSGRLAGLYTGELFF. Full variable domain (rest looked up from reference TRBV7-2 and TRBJ2-2): GAGVSQSPSNKVTEKGKDVELRCDPISGHTALYWYRQSLGQGLEFLIYFQGNSAPDKSGLPSDRFSAERTGGSVSTLTIQRTQQEDSAVYLCASSGRLAGLYTGELFFGEGSRLTVL.

The chain employs TRBV24-1 and TRBJ2-7; TRBD1 matches 9 bases. Germline V gene data show CDR1 as KGHDR and CDR2 as SFDVKD. The CDR3 totals 15 residues. V dropped 2 bases and J dropped 1; count of bases not matched to a gene: 2. CDR3 in amino acids: CATSDSGTGSYEQYF. DNA for the CDR3: TGTGCCACCAGTGATTCCGGGACAGGGTCCTACGAGCAGTACTTC.

This chain uses TRBV30 with TRBJ1-1; TRBD1 might be the D (5 bases). V was trimmed by 4 bases and J by 5 bases, leaving 20 bases between them. This CDR3 is 15 amino acids long. The germline gives CDR1 GTSNPN, CDR2 SVGIG (reference sequence). The CDR3 sequence: CAWTAGAPGDTEAFF. The CDR3 DNA follows: TGTGCCTGGACAGCTGGGGCCCCGGGCGATACTGAAGCTTTCTTT.

This clone was seen a single time. The rearrangement uses TRBV28 and TRBJ2-4; 8 positions match TRBD1. V was clipped by 4 bases and J by 3 bases; unmatched bases: 5. This CDR3 spans 15 amino acids. CDR1 is MDHEN, CDR2 SYDVKM, per germline. CDR3 sequence: CASSWTGSIKNIQYF. DNA for the CDR3: TGTGCCAGCAGTTGGACAGGGAGTATCAAAAACATTCAGTACTTC.

The rearrangement uses TRBV6-1 and TRBJ1-6, with D perhaps TRBD1 (5 bases). Looked up from germline, CDR1 is MNHNS and CDR2 is SASEGT. The CDR3 totals 15 residues. V lost 0 bases and J 4 bases, leaving 7 bases between the germline ends. The CDR3 DNA is TGTGCCAGCAGTGAAGCGAGACAGTATAATTCACCCCTCCACTTT. Translating it yields CASSEARQYNSPLHF.

V gene TRBV6-1 combines with J gene TRBJ1-1; D remains ambiguous. The germline CDR1 and CDR2 sequences are MNHNS and SASEGT. The V end lost 2 bases, the J end lost 4 bases, and 8 bases lay between the germline ends. There are 13 residues in the CDR3. The CDR3 is CASSETWATEAFF. CDR3 DNA: TGTGCCAGCAGTGAAACCTGGGCCACTGAAGCTTTCTTT.